This T cell receptor (beta chain) emerged from a study of T cells in women clearing cervical HPV infection. Study overall: Blood came at first lesion visit for cases, post-clearance for controls. Study-wide results and limits: T-cell numbers per sample were unknown and may explain richness differences. Timing of associations relative to infection is unclear; T-cell subsets were not isolated. Cases and controls were distinguished at AUC just under 0.85 by richness and V genes.

Germline CDR1 and CDR2: DFQATT and SNEGSKA (reference sequence). J was trimmed by 7 bases and V by 3 bases; bases with no gene match: 8. This CDR3 region has 15 residues. Profiled with immunoSEQ multiplex PCR; TCRdb holds only in-frame clones, not every one. The sample table includes about 30,000 clones. Worth noting for this clone: Antigen specificity is unknown. The read terminates 3 residues ahead of where the CDR3 ends, so the germline J gene completes it.

This TCR was recovered from a woman between 18 and 70 years old with a cervical HPV16 infection that either progressed to CIN3+ or cleared (not recorded which). Source material: blood buffy coat. The V call is TRBV20-1, the J call TRBJ2-2; 10 positions agree with TRBD2. CDR3 region: CSARLAGASVGELFF. The sequenced CDR3 bases are TGCAGTGCTAGGCTAGCGGGGGCATCTGTCGGGGAG.